One T cell receptor (beta chain) is described in this entry. Data came from immunoSEQ multiplex PCR; TCRdb stores just in-frame clones and leaves some out. The sample includes 350,000 to 450,000 clones, around 90% of them seen just once. The data stem from a study of control samples from healthy donors and cancer patients. This clonotype originated in a man aged 40-49 years with head and neck cancer. Material for sequencing was PBMCs.

The chain's CDR3 is CASTFSAGEVGYTF. The CDR3 DNA reads TGTGCCAGCACCTTCTCGGCCGGGGAGGTTGGCTACACCTTC. This chain connects TRBV6-5 to TRBJ1-2; D is uncertain. The germline V and J ends were trimmed by 7 bases and 7 bases, with 19 bases remaining between them. The CDR3 spans 14 residues. Germline V gives CDR1 MNHEY, CDR2 SVGAGI.